The clone carrying this TCR beta chain turned up a few times. The data were taken from a study of blood T cell repertoires in COVID-19. At the level of the study: Sites across the United States, Italy and Spain contributed samples from acute and convalescent COVID-19. PBMCs, B-cell-depleted T cells, or T cells were the source of the cDNA or gDNA that made up the material.

The germline V gene encodes CDR1 LNHNV and CDR2 YYDKDF (reference sequence). The CDR3 has 15 residues. V was shortened by 0 bases and J by 2 bases, with 10 bases between the two germline ends. Original handling: Estimated nucleated cell counts came from reference gene primer amplification. TCRdb's table, derived via immunoSEQ multiplex PCR, lists solely in-frame clones and lacks some. V, J and clone size are those of that table, while D and trimming were read from the DNA. The data contain about 240,000 clones, 86% of them seen just once; the ten biggest clones take up roughly an eighth. The TCR comes from an elderly man with acute or convalescent COVID-19. Sequences were obtained from peripheral blood. This chain links TRBV15 with TRBJ1-2; D unclear. CDR3 in amino acids: CATSRDGSSNYGYTF. In DNA form, the CDR3 reads TGTGCCACCAGCAGAGACGGCAGTAGCAACTATGGCTACACCTTC.